This T cell receptor (beta chain) was identified during a study of identical twins. CDR3 length: 18 amino acids. The trim removed 2 bases at V and 0 bases at J, leaving 10 bases unmatched. Germline CDR1 reads LNHDA; CDR2 reads SQIVND (reference sequence). Each CDR3 protein is one row after TCRdb ran MiXCR on the 5' RACE reads. The top ten clones hold around 0.25% of a sample with 1.5 million to 2 million distinct CDR3 sequences, under 35% of them seen once. The chain links TRBV19 to TRBJ2-1, with 7 bases lining up with TRBD2. The clonotype comes from a newborn girl in good health. Sequenced input: cord blood. This chain's CDR3 is CASSILWTSRRSYNEQFF. CDR3 sequence (DNA): TGTGCCAGTAGTATATTATGGACTAGTAGACGCTCCTACAATGAGCAGTTCTTC.